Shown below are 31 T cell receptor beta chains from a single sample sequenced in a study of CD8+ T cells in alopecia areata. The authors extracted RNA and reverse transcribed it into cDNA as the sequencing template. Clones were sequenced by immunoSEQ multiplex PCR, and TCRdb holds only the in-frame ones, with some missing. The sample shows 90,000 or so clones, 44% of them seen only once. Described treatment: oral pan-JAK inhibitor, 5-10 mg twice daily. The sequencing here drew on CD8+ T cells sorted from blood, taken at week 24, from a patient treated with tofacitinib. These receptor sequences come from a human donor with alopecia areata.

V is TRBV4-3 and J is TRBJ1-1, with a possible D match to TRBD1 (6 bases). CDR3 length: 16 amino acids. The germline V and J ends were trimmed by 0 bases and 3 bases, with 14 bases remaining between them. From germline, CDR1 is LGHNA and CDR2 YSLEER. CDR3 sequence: CASSQDWTDRYTEAFF. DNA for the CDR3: TGCGCCAGCAGCCAAGATTGGACAGATCGGTACACTGAAGCTTTCTTT.

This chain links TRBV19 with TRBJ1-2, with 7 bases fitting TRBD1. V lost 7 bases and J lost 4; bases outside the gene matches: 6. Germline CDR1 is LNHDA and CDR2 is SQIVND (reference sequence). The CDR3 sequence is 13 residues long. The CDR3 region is CASKQGGGYGYTF. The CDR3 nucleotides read TGTGCCAGTAAGCAAGGGGGCGGCTATGGCTACACCTTC.

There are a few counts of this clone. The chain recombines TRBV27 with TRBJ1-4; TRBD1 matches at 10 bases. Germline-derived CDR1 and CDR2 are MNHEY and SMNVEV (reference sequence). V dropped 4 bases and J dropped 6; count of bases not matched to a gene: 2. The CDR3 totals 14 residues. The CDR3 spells CASSSGTGDEKLFF. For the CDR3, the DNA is TGTGCCAGCAGTTCCGGGACAGGGGATGAAAAACTGTTTTTT.

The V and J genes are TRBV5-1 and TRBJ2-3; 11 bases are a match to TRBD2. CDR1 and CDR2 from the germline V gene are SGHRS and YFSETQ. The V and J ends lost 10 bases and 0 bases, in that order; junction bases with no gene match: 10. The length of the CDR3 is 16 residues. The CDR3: CASTSGLAASTDTQYF. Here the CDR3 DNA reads TGCGCCTCGACCTCGGGACTAGCGGCTAGCACAGATACGCAGTATTTT.

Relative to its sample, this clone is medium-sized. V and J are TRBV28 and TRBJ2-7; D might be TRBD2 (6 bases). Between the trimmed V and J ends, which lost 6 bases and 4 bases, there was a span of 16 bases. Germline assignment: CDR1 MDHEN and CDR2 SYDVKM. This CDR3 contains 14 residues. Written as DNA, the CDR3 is TGTGCCAGCAGCCTCGGGACTGGGGGATACGAGCAGTACTTC. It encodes CASSLGTGGYEQYF.

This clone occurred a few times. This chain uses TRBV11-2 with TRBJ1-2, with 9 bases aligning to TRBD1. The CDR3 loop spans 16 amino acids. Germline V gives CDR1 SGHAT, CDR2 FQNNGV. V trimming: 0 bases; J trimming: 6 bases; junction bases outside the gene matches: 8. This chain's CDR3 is CASSLEPGQGVDGYTF. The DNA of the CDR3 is TGTGCCAGCAGCTTAGAACCGGGACAGGGAGTTGATGGCTACACCTTC.

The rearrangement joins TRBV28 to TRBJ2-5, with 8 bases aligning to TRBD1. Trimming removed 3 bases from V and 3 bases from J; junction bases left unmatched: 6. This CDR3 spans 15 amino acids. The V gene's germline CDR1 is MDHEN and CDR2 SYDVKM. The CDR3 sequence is CASSFSRTGKETQYF. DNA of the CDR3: TGTGCCAGCAGTTTCTCCCGGACAGGGAAAGAGACCCAGTACTTC.

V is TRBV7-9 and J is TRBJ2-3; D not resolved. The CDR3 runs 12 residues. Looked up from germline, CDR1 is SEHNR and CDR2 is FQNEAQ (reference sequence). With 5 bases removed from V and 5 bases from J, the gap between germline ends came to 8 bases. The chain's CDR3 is CASSESVDTQYF. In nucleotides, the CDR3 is TGTGCCAGCAGCGAAAGTGTAGATACGCAGTATTTT.

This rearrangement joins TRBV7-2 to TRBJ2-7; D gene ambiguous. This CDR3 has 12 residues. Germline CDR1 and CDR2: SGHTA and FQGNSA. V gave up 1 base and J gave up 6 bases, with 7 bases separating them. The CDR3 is CASSLVIVEQYF. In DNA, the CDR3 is TGTGCCAGCAGCTTAGTTATAGTCGAGCAGTACTTC.

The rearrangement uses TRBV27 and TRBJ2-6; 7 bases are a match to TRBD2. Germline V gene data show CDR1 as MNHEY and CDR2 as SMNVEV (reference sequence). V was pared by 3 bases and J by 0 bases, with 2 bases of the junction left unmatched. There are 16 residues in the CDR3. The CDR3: CASSLGGFSGANVLTF. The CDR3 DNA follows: TGTGCCAGCAGTTTGGGGGGGTTCTCTGGGGCCAACGTCCTGACTTTC.

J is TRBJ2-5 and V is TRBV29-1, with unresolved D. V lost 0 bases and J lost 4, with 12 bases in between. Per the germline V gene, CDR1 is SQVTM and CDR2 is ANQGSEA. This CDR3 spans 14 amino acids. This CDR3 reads CSVEDNARGETQYF. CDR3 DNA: TGCAGCGTTGAAGATAATGCGCGCGGAGAGACCCAGTACTTC.

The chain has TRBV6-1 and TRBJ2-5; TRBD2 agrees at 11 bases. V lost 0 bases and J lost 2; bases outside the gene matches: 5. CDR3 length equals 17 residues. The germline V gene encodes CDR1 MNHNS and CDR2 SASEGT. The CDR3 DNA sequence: TGTGCCAGCAGTGAAGCGCTTCGACTAGCGGGACAAGAGACCCAGTACTTC. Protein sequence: CASSEALRLAGQETQYF.

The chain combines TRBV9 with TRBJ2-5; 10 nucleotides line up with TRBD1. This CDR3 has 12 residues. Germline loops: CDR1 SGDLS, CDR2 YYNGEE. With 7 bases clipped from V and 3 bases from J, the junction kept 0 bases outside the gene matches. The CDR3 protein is CASGTGEETQYF. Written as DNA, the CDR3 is TGTGCCAGCGGGACAGGGGAAGAGACCCAGTACTTC.

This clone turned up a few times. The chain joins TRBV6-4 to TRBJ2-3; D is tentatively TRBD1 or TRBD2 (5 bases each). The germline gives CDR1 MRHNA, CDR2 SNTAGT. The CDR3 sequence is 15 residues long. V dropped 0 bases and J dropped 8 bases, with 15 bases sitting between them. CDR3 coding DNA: TGTGCCAGCAGTGACTCCTTCGAGGGGATGGGTACGCAGTATTTT. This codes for CASSDSFEGMGTQYF.

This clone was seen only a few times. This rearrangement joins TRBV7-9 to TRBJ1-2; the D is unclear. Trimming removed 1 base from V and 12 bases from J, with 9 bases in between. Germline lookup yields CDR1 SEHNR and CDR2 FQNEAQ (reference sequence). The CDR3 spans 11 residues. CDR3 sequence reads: CASSLDDINTF. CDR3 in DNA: TGTGCCAGCAGCTTAGACGACATTAACACCTTC.

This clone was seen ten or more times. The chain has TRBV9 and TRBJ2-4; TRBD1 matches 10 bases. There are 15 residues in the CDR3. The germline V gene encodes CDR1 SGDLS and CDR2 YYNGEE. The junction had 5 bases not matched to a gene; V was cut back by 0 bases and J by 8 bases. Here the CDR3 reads CASSVEGTGDDIQYF. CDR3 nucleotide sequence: TGTGCCAGCAGCGTAGAGGGGACAGGGGATGACATTCAGTACTTC.

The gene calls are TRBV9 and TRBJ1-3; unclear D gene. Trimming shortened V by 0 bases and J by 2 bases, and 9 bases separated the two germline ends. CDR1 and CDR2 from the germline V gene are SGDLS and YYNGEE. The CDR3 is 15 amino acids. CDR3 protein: CASSVGVGAGNTIYF. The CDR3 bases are TGTGCCAGCAGCGTAGGGGTCGGGGCTGGAAACACCATATATTTT.

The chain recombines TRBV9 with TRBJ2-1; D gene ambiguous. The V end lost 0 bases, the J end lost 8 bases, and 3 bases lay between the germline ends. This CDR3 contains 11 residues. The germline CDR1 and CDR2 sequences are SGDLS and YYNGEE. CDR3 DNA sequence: TGTGCCAGCAGCGTAGATGATGAGCAGTTCTTC. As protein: CASSVDDEQFF.

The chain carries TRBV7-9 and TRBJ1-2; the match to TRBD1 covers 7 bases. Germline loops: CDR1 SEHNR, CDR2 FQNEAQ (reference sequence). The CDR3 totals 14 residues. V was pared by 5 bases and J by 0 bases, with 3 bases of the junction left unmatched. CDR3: CASSHGTANYGYTF. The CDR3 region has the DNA TGTGCCAGCAGCCACGGGACAGCTAACTATGGCTACACCTTC.

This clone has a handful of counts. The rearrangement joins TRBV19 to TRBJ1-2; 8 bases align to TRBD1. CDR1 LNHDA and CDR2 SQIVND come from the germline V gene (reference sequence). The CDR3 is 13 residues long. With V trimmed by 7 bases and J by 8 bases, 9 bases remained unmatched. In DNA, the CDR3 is TGTGCCAGTACCGACAGGGGAATGGGAGGCTACACCTTC. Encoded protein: CASTDRGMGGYTF.

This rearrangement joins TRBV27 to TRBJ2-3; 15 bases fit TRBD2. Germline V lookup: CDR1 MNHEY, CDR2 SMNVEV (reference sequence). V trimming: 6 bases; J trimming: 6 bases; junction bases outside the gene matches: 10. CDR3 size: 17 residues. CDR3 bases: TGTGCCAGCAGCCCCGGACTAGCGGGAGGGGGACCCGATACGCAGTATTTT. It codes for CASSPGLAGGGPDTQYF.

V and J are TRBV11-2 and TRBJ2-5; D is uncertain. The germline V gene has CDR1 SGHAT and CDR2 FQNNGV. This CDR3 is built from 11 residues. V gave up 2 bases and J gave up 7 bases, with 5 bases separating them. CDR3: CASSLPGTQYF. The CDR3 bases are TGTGCCAGCAGCTTACCGGGGACCCAGTACTTC.

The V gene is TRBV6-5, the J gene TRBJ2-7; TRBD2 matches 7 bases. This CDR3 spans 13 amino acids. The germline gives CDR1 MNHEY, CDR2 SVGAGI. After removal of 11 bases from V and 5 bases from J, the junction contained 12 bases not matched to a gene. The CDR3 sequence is CASWGGTGHEQYF. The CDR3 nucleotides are TGTGCCTCCTGGGGGGGTACGGGACACGAGCAGTACTTC.

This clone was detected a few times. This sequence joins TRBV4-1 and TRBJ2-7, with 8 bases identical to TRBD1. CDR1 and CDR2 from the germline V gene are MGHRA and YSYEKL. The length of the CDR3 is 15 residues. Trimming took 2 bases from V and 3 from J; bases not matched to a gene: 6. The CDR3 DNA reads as TGCGCCAGCAGCCAAAAGGAAGGACAGGGCTACGAGCAGTACTTC. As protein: CASSQKEGQGYEQYF.

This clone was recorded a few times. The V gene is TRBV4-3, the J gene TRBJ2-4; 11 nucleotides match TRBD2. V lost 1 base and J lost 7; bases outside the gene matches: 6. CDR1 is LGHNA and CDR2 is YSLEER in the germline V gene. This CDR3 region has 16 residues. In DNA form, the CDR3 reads TGCGCCAGCAGCCAAGTAGCGGGAGGGAGGCAGAACATTCAGTACTTC. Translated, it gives CASSQVAGGRQNIQYF.

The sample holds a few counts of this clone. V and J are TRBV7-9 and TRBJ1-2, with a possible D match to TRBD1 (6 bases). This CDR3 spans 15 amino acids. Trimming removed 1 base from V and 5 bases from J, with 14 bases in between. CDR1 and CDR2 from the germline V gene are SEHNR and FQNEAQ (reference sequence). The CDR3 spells CASSLGGGEHYGYTF. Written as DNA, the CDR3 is TGTGCCAGCAGCTTAGGAGGGGGTGAACATTATGGCTACACCTTC.

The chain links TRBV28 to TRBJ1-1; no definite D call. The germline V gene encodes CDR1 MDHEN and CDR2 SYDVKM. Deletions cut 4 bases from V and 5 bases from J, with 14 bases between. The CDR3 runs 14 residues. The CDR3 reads CASSYLRGRTEAFF. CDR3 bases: TGTGCCAGCAGTTACCTCCGGGGTCGGACTGAAGCTTTCTTT.

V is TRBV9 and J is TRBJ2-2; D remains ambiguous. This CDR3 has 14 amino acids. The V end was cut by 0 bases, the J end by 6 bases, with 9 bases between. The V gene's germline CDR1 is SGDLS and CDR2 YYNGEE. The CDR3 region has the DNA TGTGCCAGCAGCGTAGGTGAGATAGCCGGGGAGCTGTTTTTT. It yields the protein CASSVGEIAGELFF. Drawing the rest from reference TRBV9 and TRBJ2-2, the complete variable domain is DSGVTQTPKHLITATGQRVTLRCSPRSGDLSVYWYQQSLDQGLQFLIQYYNGEERAKGNILERFSAQQFPDLHSELNLSSLELGDSALYFCASSVGEIAGELFFGEGSRLTVL.

The CDR3 DNA follows: TGTGCCAGCAGTCTAGCGGGATACTACAATGAGCAGTTCTTC. Translated, it gives CASSLAGYYNEQFF. The chain employs TRBV6-5 and TRBJ2-1; TRBD2 matches at 9 bases. Per germline, CDR1 MNHEY and CDR2 SVGAGI. The J segment lost 3 bases and the V segment lost 5 bases, leaving 2 bases of the junction unmatched. This CDR3 spans 14 amino acids.

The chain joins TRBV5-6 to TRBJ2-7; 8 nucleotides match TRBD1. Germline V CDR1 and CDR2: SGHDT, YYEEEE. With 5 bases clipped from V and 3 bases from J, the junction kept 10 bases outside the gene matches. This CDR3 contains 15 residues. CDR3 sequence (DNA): TGTGCCAGCAGTTTCCCCGGACAGGGCCTCTACGAGCAGTACTTC. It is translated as CASSFPGQGLYEQYF.

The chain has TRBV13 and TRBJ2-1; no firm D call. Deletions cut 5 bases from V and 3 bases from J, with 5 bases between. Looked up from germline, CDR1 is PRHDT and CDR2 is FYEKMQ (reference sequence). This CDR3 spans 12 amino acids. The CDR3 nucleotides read TGTGCCAGCAGCGTGCGCTACAATGAGCAGTTCTTC. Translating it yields CASSVRYNEQFF. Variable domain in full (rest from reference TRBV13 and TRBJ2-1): AAGVIQSPRHLIKEKRETATLKCYPIPRHDTVYWYQQGPGQDPQFLISFYEKMQSDKGSIPDRFSAQQFSDYHSELNMSSLELGDSALYFCASSVRYNEQFFGPGTRLTVL.